The sample holds a few counts of the clone carrying this TCR beta chain. These data are taken from a study of shared T cell receptors in the human thymus. Sequenced by immunoSEQ multiplex PCR; TCRdb stores in-frame clones only, minus some. The sample holds about 540,000 clones, around 78% seen once. The trim removed 1 base at V and 1 base at J, leaving 11 bases unmatched. Germline CDR1 and CDR2: PRHDT and FYEKMQ (reference sequence). The CDR3 covers 18 residues. These data were likewise used in another study, on human thymus T cells.

The chain has TRBV13 and TRBJ1-1; TRBD1 agrees at 8 bases. The sequencing input was thymocytes. The TCR originated in a boy in the first two years of life with a congenital heart defect. The CDR3 DNA sequence: TGTGCCAGCAGCTTAGTTACTATAGGACAGGGCCCGAACACTGAAGCTTTCTTT. Its protein product is CASSLVTIGQGPNTEAFF.